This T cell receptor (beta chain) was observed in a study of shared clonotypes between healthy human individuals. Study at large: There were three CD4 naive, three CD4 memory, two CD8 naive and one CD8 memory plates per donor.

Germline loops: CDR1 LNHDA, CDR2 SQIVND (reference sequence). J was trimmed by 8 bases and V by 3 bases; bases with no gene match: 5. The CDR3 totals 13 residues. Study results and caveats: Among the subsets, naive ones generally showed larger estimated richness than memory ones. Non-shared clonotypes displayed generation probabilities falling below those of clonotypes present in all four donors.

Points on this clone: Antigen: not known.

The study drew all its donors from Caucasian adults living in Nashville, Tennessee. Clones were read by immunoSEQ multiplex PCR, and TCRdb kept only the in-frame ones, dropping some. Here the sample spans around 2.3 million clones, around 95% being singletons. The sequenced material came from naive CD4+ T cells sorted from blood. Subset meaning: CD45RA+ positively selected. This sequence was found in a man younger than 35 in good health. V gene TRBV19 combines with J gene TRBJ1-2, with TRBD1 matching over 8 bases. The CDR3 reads CASSIQGALGYTF. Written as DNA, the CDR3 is TGTGCCAGTAGTATCCAGGGGGCGCTGGGCTACACCTTC.